This TCR beta chain is drawn from a study of shared clonotypes between healthy human individuals. About this clone: The antigen is not known.

Deletions cut 6 bases from V and 2 bases from J, with 10 bases between. The germline CDR1 and CDR2 sequences are SGDLS and YYNGEE. This CDR3 has 13 residues. All participating donors were Caucasian adults from Nashville, Tennessee. General study results and limits: On the whole, naive subsets had larger estimated richness than memory subsets had. An expected dependence of interdonor clonotype sharing on sequencing depth was noted.

TCRdb keeps only in-frame clones here, not all; method: immunoSEQ multiplex PCR. The table includes roughly 1.4 million clones, 98% detected once. The specimen was naive CD4+ T cells sorted from blood. Subset denoted: CD45RA+ positively selected. This sequence joins TRBV9 and TRBJ2-3; D may be TRBD2 (6 bases). This sequence originates from a man aged 25-45 years in good health. The CDR3 nucleotides are TGTGCCAGCACCGGGGGACCCACAGATACGCAGTATTTT. It translates to CASTGGPTDTQYF.